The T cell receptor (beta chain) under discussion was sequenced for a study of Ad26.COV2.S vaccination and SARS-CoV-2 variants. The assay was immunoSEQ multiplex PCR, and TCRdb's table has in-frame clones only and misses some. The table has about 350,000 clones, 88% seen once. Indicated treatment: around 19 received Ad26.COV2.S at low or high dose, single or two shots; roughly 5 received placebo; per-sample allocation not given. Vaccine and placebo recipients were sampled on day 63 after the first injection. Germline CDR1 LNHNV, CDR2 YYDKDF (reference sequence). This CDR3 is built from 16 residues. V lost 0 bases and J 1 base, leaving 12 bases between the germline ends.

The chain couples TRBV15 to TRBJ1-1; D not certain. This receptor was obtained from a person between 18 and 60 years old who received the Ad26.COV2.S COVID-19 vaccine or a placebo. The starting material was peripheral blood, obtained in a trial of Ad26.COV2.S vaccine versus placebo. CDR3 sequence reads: CATSRDRWGENTEAFF. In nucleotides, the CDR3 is TGTGCCACCAGCAGAGATCGTTGGGGAGAGAACACTGAAGCTTTCTTT. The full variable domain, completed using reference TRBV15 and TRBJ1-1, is DAMVIQNPRYQVTQFGKPVTLSCSQTLNHNVMYWYQQKSSQAPKLLFHYYDKDFNNEADTPDNFQSRRPNTSFCFLDIRSPGLGDTAMYLCATSRDRWGENTEAFFGQGTRLTVV.